The clone carrying this T cell receptor (beta chain) was observed a few times. Its antigen is as yet unknown. The whole isolated RNA underwent reverse transcription, so sequencing captured expressed TCRB transcripts. Here immunoSEQ multiplex PCR was the method, and the copy in TCRdb shows in-frame clones only, minus some. The table shows roughly 250,000 clones, with about a fifth occurring only once. This entry comes from a study of beta chain features in type 1 diabetes. Study outcomes and limitations: VDJ junctions from type 1 diabetes patients carried fewer insertions and larger deletions. Shorter templates might be favored by PCR, and equally so in patients and in controls. The study found moderately but significantly shorter TCRB CDR3s in all four CD4+ subsets of Type 1 diabetes patients.

Sorting with CD45RO/CCR7/CD25/CD127/CD95/CD27 yielded naive, central memory, regulatory and stem-like memory CD4+ cells. Between the trimmed V and J ends, which lost 3 bases and 5 bases, there was a span of 10 bases. The CDR3 spans 12 residues. Germline V gives CDR1 SQVTM, CDR2 ANQGSEA. V usage is TRBV29-1 and J usage is TRBJ2-5; D might be TRBD1 (5 bases). The receptor was derived from a middle-aged woman with type 1 diabetes. Sequencing input: naive CD4+ T cells from blood. The CDR3 DNA reads TGCAGCGTTGACGGTCCAGGGGAGACCCAGTACTTC. It codes for CSVDGPGETQYF.